This T cell receptor (beta chain) was found in a study of Graves' ophthalmopathy and Graves' hyperthyroidism. Turning to the study itself: Ophthalmopathy not arising within 18 months of follow-up defined hyperthyroidism as stable.

At least ten counts were recorded for this clonotype. Amplifying from RNA transcripts, the study obtained TCR beta CDR3 regions. Second-round multiplex PCR came after first-round RT-PCR with HTBI primers. TCRdb analysed the multiplex PCR reads with MiXCR anew, one entry per CDR3 protein. This table holds 900,000 to 1,200,000 distinct CDR3 sequences, about 38% found once. Trimming pared 5 bases from V and 0 bases from J, leaving 8 bases between. The CDR3 has 14 residues. Germline lookup yields CDR1 SEHNR and CDR2 FQNEAQ (reference sequence). This chain links TRBV7-9 with TRBJ1-3; D is undetermined. The material sequenced was peripheral blood or thyroid tissue (not recorded which). The sequence derives from an adult man with Graves' hyperthyroidism. The CDR3 here is CASSPRSSGNTIYF. The CDR3 DNA reads TGTGCCAGCAGCCCCCGGAGCTCTGGAAACACCATATATTTT.